This record looks at one T cell receptor beta chain sequence and its context. The target antigen is unknown. 13 Jbeta primers and 60 Vbeta primers were used for the PCR. This table comes from immunoSEQ multiplex PCR, and its TCRdb copy is limited to in-frame clones, with some not included. The sample carries around 140,000 clones, more than 60% recorded once. This sample stems from a study of cytomegalovirus exposure and HLA in healthy donors. The wider study: Prior work identified around 120 million unique TCR beta sequences in around 170 million T cells.

General observations from the study: Among TCR beta chains of equal frequency, HLA-associated ones were more clonally expanded in a later analysis. A list of roughly 180 TCR beta chains associated with cytomegalovirus was given. When the data were analyzed later, several of the most significant clusters appeared to be linked to common viral pathogens.

The TCR comes from a woman between 18 and 29 years old in good health and CMV-seronegative. Sequencing was carried out using PBMCs.

CDR3 loop: CASSLQYGPAADTEAFF. CDR3 in DNA: TGCGCCAGCAGCCTTCAATACGGTCCCGCGGCGGACACTGAAGCTTTCTTT. The chain couples TRBV4-1 to TRBJ1-1; D not resolved. This CDR3 has 17 residues. The V gene lost 4 bases and the J gene lost 3 bases, with 21 bases spanning the gap. Germline V gene sequence: CDR1 MGHRA, CDR2 YSYEKL.